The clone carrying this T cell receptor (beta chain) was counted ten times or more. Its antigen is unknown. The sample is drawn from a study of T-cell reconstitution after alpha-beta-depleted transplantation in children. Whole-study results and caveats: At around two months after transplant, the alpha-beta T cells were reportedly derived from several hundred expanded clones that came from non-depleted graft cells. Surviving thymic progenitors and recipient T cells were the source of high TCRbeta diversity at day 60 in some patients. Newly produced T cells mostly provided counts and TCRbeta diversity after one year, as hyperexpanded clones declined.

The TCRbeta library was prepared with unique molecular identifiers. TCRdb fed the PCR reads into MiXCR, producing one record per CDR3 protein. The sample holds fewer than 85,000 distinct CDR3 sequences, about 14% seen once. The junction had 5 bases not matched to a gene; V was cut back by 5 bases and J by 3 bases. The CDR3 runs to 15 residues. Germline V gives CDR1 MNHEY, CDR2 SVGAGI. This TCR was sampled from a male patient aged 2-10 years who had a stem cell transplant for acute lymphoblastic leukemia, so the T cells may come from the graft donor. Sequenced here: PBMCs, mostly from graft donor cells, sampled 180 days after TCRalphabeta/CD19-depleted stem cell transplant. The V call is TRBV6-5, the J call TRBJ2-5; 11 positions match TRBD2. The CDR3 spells CASSLLAGVEETQYF. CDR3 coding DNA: TGTGCCAGCAGTCTACTAGCGGGAGTGGAAGAGACCCAGTACTTC.